This T cell receptor beta chain was retrieved from a study of follicular helper T cells after annual influenza vaccination. Looking at the study overall: For some subjects, blood spans the 2013-2014, 2014-2015 and 2015-2016 annual vaccinations.

TCRB was sequenced at Survey level resolution. Clones were read by immunoSEQ multiplex PCR, and TCRdb kept only the in-frame ones, dropping some. The repertoire holds some 11,000 clones, with nearly 85% as singletons. With regard to this clone: Its antigen is not identified.

Study-wide results and limits: Undersampling of larger non-cTfh compartments could not be excluded.

Each time point used about 35 to 100 mL of blood. The CDR3 runs to 16 residues. CDR1 SEHNR and CDR2 FQNEAQ come from the germline V gene (reference sequence). V lost 4 bases, J lost 8 bases, and 12 bases stayed unmatched. The rearrangement joins TRBV7-9 to TRBJ2-4; 9 positions agree with TRBD2. This sample comprised CXCR5- memory CD4+ T cells sorted from blood, obtained 6 weeks after influenza vaccination. This TCR was sampled from an adult who received the influenza vaccine. CDR3 bases: TGTGCCAGCAGCTACGCGGGAGGGTACACCGGAGACATTCAGTACTTC. The encoded protein is CASSYAGGYTGDIQYF.